The entry that follows covers one T cell receptor (beta chain) sequence. As yet, its antigen is unknown. The data are from a study of brain T cells in children with intractable seizures. The study, taken as a whole, reports: Clones missing pre-surgery may reflect undersampling of that blood sample.

V was clipped by 0 bases and J by 2 bases, with 10 bases between them. The germline CDR1 and CDR2 sequences are MGHDK and SYGVNS. This CDR3 is 15 amino acids long. Measured with immunoSEQ multiplex PCR; TCRdb has only the in-frame clones, and not every one. Of a few hundred thousand clones in the sample, roughly 93% were seen once. Time point of the sample: blood from clinic visit 5 months post-surgery; TSC patient then seizure free. Only cases whose brain tissue showed the highest T cell transcript signatures were sequenced. Pre-surgery treatment included at least one anti-epileptic drug. This chain connects TRBV25-1 to TRBJ1-2; D unclear. The sample here was peripheral blood, taken more than 4 months after surgery. This sequence was found in a boy under two years old with tuberous sclerosis and intractable seizures. This CDR3 is CASSEYSGLNYGYTF. As DNA, the CDR3 is TGTGCCAGCAGTGAATATTCGGGGTTAAACTATGGCTACACCTTC.